This TCR beta chain comes out of a study of beta chain features in type 1 diabetes. Study overall: What patients shared with healthy donors was a similar profile of age, gender and cell yields.

This CDR3 spans 14 amino acids. V was cut by 10 bases and J by 6 bases, with 16 bases left in between. Germline loops: CDR1 LNHDA, CDR2 SQIVND (reference sequence). Note on this clone: Antigen: not known.

Investigators reverse transcribed all isolated RNA, so they sequenced expressed TCRB transcripts. The repertoire was sequenced with immunoSEQ multiplex PCR; TCRdb's copy has only in-frame clones and lacks some. The data contain about 40,000 clones, approximately 50% of them seen just once; the ten biggest clones take up roughly 0.7%. Findings and caveats of the study: Any HLA effect on TCRB rearrangement was left unresolved by small sub-analyses. Naive, central memory and Treg TCRB repertoires appeared more alike in patients than in healthy donors. Patients with Type 1 diabetes showed moderately but significantly shorter TCRB CDR3s in all four CD4+ subsets.

This receptor was obtained from a young woman in good health. The genes are TRBV19 and TRBJ1-6; possible D gene TRBD1, 5 bases. Sequences were obtained from central memory CD4+ T cells from blood. The CDR3 here is CATAHGGANSPLHF. CDR3 nucleotide sequence: TGTGCCACCGCCCACGGCGGGGCTAATTCACCCCTCCACTTT.